These 13 T cell receptor beta chains were sequenced from one sample in a study of CD8 T cells in ankylosing spondylitis. TCRdb used MiXCR to reprocess the 5' RACE reads, holding one entry per CDR3 protein. The data hold around 7,000 distinct CDR3 sequences, with 8.2% observed a single time. The sequencing input was blood, either unsorted or a sorted T cell fraction (not recorded which). The source is a male donor with ankylosing spondylitis or in good health (not recorded which).

Judged by abundance, this clonotype is medium-sized (0.01 to 0.1%). The chain joins TRBV9 to TRBJ2-1; D not certain. CDR1 is SGDLS and CDR2 is YYNGEE in the germline V gene. This CDR3 has 15 amino acids. Trimming took off 2 bases at V and 2 bases at J, with 11 bases between the two ends. The CDR3 sequence: CASSVGRAAYNEQFF. In DNA, the CDR3 is TGTGCCAGCAGCGTTGGCCGGGCGGCCTACAATGAGCAGTTCTTC.

This clonotype was recorded many times. The chain combines TRBV9 with TRBJ2-1; a possible D gene is TRBD2 (6 bases). The CDR3 runs 15 residues. Germline CDR1 and CDR2: SGDLS and YYNGEE. V was trimmed by 3 bases and J by 4 bases, leaving 14 bases between them. The CDR3 DNA is TGTGCCAGCAGCGGGGACTTGGGAATATACAATGAGCAGTTCTTC. Protein: CASSGDLGIYNEQFF.

This chain joins TRBV9 and TRBJ2-3; 12 bases line up with TRBD2. The CDR3 extends over 14 amino acids. V lost 3 bases and J lost 6; bases outside the gene matches: 2. The germline CDR1 and CDR2 sequences are SGDLS and YYNGEE. The CDR3 is CASSASGGADTQYF. Here the CDR3 DNA reads TGTGCCAGCAGCGCTAGCGGGGGGGCGGATACGCAGTATTTT.

This clonotype was observed many times. The chain combines TRBV9 with TRBJ1-4; D might be TRBD1 (6 bases). The CDR3 runs to 15 residues. With 0 bases removed from V and 7 bases from J, the gap between germline ends came to 13 bases. Germline-derived CDR1 and CDR2 are SGDLS and YYNGEE. The DNA of the CDR3 is TGTGCCAGCAGCGTAGCTGGGGGGGCTGGTGAAAAACTGTTTTTT. Encoded protein: CASSVAGGAGEKLFF.

This clonotype was seen at least ten times. This chain joins TRBV9 and TRBJ2-3; perhaps TRBD1 as D (6 bases). This CDR3 is built from 14 residues. Germline V gene sequence: CDR1 SGDLS, CDR2 YYNGEE. Deletions cut 5 bases from V and 2 bases from J, with 12 bases between. The CDR3 nucleotides read TGTGCCAGCAGTTCTGGACAGATCACAGATACGCAGTATTTT. It specifies CASSSGQITDTQYF.

The chain links TRBV9 to TRBJ2-1; D is uncertain. Germline V lookup: CDR1 SGDLS, CDR2 YYNGEE. The CDR3 consists of 14 residues. V was shortened by 0 bases and J by 6 bases, with 10 bases between the two germline ends. CDR3 loop: CASSVGDSRNEQFF. DNA for the CDR3: TGTGCCAGCAGCGTAGGAGACTCCCGCAATGAGCAGTTCTTC.

This clonotype was observed a few times. This chain connects TRBV9 to TRBJ2-3; D is possibly TRBD2 (6 bases). The CDR3 extends over 15 amino acids. V dropped 0 bases and J dropped 4 bases, with 12 bases sitting between them. CDR1 is SGDLS and CDR2 is YYNGEE in the germline V gene. This chain's CDR3 is CASSVVVGGADTQYF. CDR3 bases: TGTGCCAGCAGCGTAGTGGTGGGAGGAGCAGATACGCAGTATTTT.

This clonotype occurred many times. This chain connects TRBV9 to TRBJ2-2; 10 nucleotides align to TRBD1. This CDR3 is built from 16 residues. The J segment lost 4 bases and the V segment lost 0 bases, leaving 3 bases of the junction unmatched. Germline V gene lookup returns CDR1 SGDLS and CDR2 YYNGEE. The CDR3 DNA reads as TGTGCCAGCAGCGTAGGGACAGGGGGGAGCACCGGGGAGCTGTTTTTT. Protein sequence: CASSVGTGGSTGELFF. The variable domain in full, completed from reference TRBV9 and TRBJ2-2, reads DSGVTQTPKHLITATGQRVTLRCSPRSGDLSVYWYQQSLDQGLQFLIQYYNGEERAKGNILERFSAQQFPDLHSELNLSSLELGDSALYFCASSVGTGGSTGELFFGEGSRLTVL.

The chain uses TRBV9 and TRBJ2-2; TRBD1 might be the D (5 bases). V was clipped by 2 bases and J by 2 bases, with 13 bases between them. This CDR3 comprises 16 residues. Germline V gives CDR1 SGDLS, CDR2 YYNGEE. The CDR3 bases are TGTGCCAGCAGCGTCAGCAGGGCGGAAAACACCGGGGAGCTGTTTTTT. It encodes CASSVSRAENTGELFF.

This clonotype appeared many times. The chain joins TRBV9 to TRBJ2-3; D possibly uses TRBD1 or TRBD2 (5 bases each). The CDR3 spans 16 residues. V was cut by 0 bases and J by 1 base, with 12 bases left in between. Germline V CDR1 and CDR2: SGDLS, YYNGEE. For the CDR3, the DNA is TGTGCCAGCAGCGTAGTGGGGGATGGGGGCACAGATACGCAGTATTTT. This encodes CASSVVGDGGTDTQYF.

In this sample, this clonotype is medium-sized. The chain has TRBV9 and TRBJ2-2; TRBD2 agrees at 11 bases. The length of the CDR3 is 18 residues. The V and J ends lost 0 bases and 1 base, in that order; junction bases with no gene match: 5. Germline V CDR1 and CDR2: SGDLS, YYNGEE. The CDR3 protein is CASSVGWGLAENTGELFF. CDR3 bases: TGTGCCAGCAGCGTAGGGTGGGGACTAGCGGAGAACACCGGGGAGCTGTTTTTT.

In its sample, this clonotype ranks as medium-sized. In nucleotides, the CDR3 is TGTGCCAGCAGCGTCCCGGGACAGGGTTCGGACACCGGGGAGCTGTTTTTT. It yields the protein CASSVPGQGSDTGELFF. The chain carries TRBV9 and TRBJ2-2; 9 nucleotides match TRBD1. V gave up 2 bases and J gave up 3 bases; unmatched junction bases: 8. Germline V gives CDR1 SGDLS, CDR2 YYNGEE. The CDR3 is 17 residues long.

This clonotype has a count of ten or more. The J gene is TRBJ2-1, the V gene TRBV9, with TRBD1 matching over 7 bases. This CDR3 is built from 14 residues. CDR1 is SGDLS and CDR2 is YYNGEE in the germline V gene. V was clipped by 3 bases and J by 7 bases; unmatched bases: 7. This chain's CDR3 is CASSARTGLNEQFF. CDR3 DNA: TGTGCCAGCAGCGCTCGGACAGGATTGAATGAGCAGTTCTTC.